These T cell receptor beta chains were read from a single sample in a study of sequential checkpoint blockade in melanoma. TCRdb keeps only in-frame clones here, not all; method: immunoSEQ multiplex PCR. The sample comprises around 12,000 clones, 77% of which are singletons, and about 9.4% rests with the top ten. Sequences were derived from CD8+ T cells sorted from blood (inferred from file names), sampled from a patient given nivolumab and ipilimumab in sequence. These receptors were taken from a human donor with melanoma. The CDR3 runs from the conserved cysteine through the conserved F or W. Fields, in order: J gene, D gene, clone size, V gene, CDR3 DNA, CDR3 protein. D genes are given only for firm matches. Clone size is stated in some rows and not others, as once, few, many or a class when expanded.

TRBJ2-7 | TRBD1 | . | TRBV5-1 | TGCGCCAGCAGCTTGGGCAGGGGGCTGTTCTACGAGCAGTACTTC | CASSLGRGLFYEQYF
TRBJ2-1 | TRBD2 | . | TRBV29-1 | TGCAGCGTTGAAAATTTTAGCGGGGGGAATGAGCAGTTCTTC | CSVENFSGGNEQFF
TRBJ2-3 | . | . | TRBV5-8 | TGTGCCAGCAGCTTGCGGGGAAGAGGGACAGATACGCAGTATTTT | CASSLRGRGTDTQYF
TRBJ1-5 | . | . | TRBV27 | TGTGCCAGCAGTCTAACGACAGGTTTCTCGCCCCAGCATTTT | CASSLTTGFSPQHF
TRBJ1-1 | TRBD1 | . | TRBV29-1 | TGCAGCGCTGGGACAGATGGCTCTGAAGCTTTCTTT | CSAGTDGSEAFF
TRBJ2-7 | . | . | TRBV11-2 | TGTGCCAGCAGCCCAGAGGGAAAATACGAGCAGTACTTC | CASSPEGKYEQYF
TRBJ2-1 | . | . | TRBV6-1 | TGTGCCAGCACCCTGCAAGGCGGGGCATACAATGAGCAGTTCTTC | CASTLQGGAYNEQFF
TRBJ2-7 | . | . | TRBV27 | TGTGCCAGCAGTTCCTCAAGGGAAGGAGGCGAGCAGTACTTC | CASSSSREGGEQYF
TRBJ2-1 | . | . | TRBV7-3 | TGTGCAGCTAGGGGGGGGGAAATTCGTTTTGAGCAGTTCTTC | CAARGGEIRFEQFF
TRBJ1-4 | . | few | TRBV19 | TGTGCCAGTAGTAGCGGGGGGGATGAAAAACTGTTTTTT | CASSSGGDEKLFF
TRBJ2-1 | TRBD2 | . | TRBV5-6 | TGTGCCAGCAGCCCCGGACTAGCGGGAGTTAGCTCCTACAATGAGCAGTTCTTC | CASSPGLAGVSSYNEQFF
TRBJ2-7 | . | few | TRBV30 | TGTGCCTGGAGGGCAGGACTTTACGAGCAGTACTTC | CAWRAGLYEQYF
TRBJ2-7 | . | large | TRBV6-4 | TGTGCCAGCAGGCGAGCCCCGCAACCAACCTACGAGCAGTACTTC | CASRRAPQPTYEQYF
TRBJ2-5 | . | . | TRBV7-9 | TGTGCCAGCAGCTCCTTAGGGGAGGGGGGTGCTTCGGAGACCCAGTACTTC | CASSSLGEGGASETQYF
TRBJ2-7 | . | . | TRBV21-1 | TGTGCCAGCAGCAAGAGACAGGGCCACGAGCAGTACTTC | CASSKRQGHEQYF
TRBJ1-5 | . | . | TRBV6-1 | TGTGCCAGCAGGGTGCGAGGGGGAAATCAGCCCCAGCATTTT | CASRVRGGNQPQHF
TRBJ2-1 | TRBD2 | . | TRBV27 | TGTGCCAGCAGCTGGCTAGCGGGAGGCAATGAGCAGTTCTTC | CASSWLAGGNEQFF
TRBJ2-1 | TRBD2 | . | TRBV10-2 | TGCGCCAGCAGTGAGTCTTCGGGAGGGCCGTCTCGGGAGCAGTTCTTC | CASSESSGGPSREQFF
TRBJ2-1 | . | . | TRBV27 | TGTGCCAGCAGTTTATTCAGGGGAACTTACAATGAGCAGTTCTTC | CASSLFRGTYNEQFF
TRBJ1-1 | . | . | TRBV4-1 | TGCGCCAGCAGCCCGAGGGGAGGGAACATGAACACTGAAGCTTTCTTT | CASSPRGGNMNTEAFF
TRBJ2-1 | . | . | TRBV15 | TGTGCCACCAGGTACGGGACTCTCAACTACAATGAGCAGTTCTTC | CATRYGTLNYNEQFF
TRBJ1-1 | TRBD1 | . | TRBV29-1 | TGCAGCCTCACCCGACAGGGGAGTGAAGCTTTCTTT | CSLTRQGSEAFF
TRBJ2-7 | . | . | TRBV7-2 | TGTGCCAGCAGCTTATCGGGCAGGGGCTCGTCCTACGAGCAGTACTTC | CASSLSGRGSSYEQYF
TRBJ1-5 | . | few | TRBV19 | TGTGCCAGTAGTATAGTCAGGGGAGGCAATCAGCCCCAGCATTTT | CASSIVRGGNQPQHF
TRBJ1-1 | . | . | TRBV11-2 | TGTGCCAGCAGCTTAGGGGCAGGGCTCACTGAAGCTTTCTTT | CASSLGAGLTEAFF
TRBJ1-2 | TRBD1 | . | TRBV15 | TGTGCCACCAGCAGAGGGACAGGGGGGACCTCTGGGTATGGCTACACCTTC | CATSRGTGGTSGYGYTF
TRBJ2-7 | . | once | TRBV29-1 | TGCAGCGTTGTTTTCAGGGGCGAGCAGTACTTC | CSVVFRGEQYF
TRBJ2-7 | . | . | TRBV6-1 | TGTGCCAGCAGCAGGGGGGCCTACGAGCAGTACTTC | CASSRGAYEQYF
TRBJ2-3 | . | once | TRBV9 | TGTGCCAGCAGCGTAGGTCGCGGGAATACGCAGTATTTT | CASSVGRGNTQYF
TRBJ2-3 | TRBD2 | . | TRBV4-1 | TGCGCCAGCAGCCGGGAAGCGGGAGGGCCTGGAGATACGCAGTATTTT | CASSREAGGPGDTQYF
TRBJ1-1 | . | . | TRBV19 | TGTGCCAGTAAACGACATGATATGAACACTGAAGCTTTCTTT | CASKRHDMNTEAFF
TRBJ2-1 | TRBD2 | once | TRBV28 | TGTGCCACCAGCGGACTAGCGGGAGCTTTGAGCTCCTACAATGAGCAGTTCTTC | CATSGLAGALSSYNEQFF
TRBJ1-4 | TRBD1 | once | TRBV13 | TGTGCCAGCAGCGTAGCCGGGACAGGCAATGAAAAACTGTTTTTT | CASSVAGTGNEKLFF
TRBJ2-7 | . | . | TRBV7-8 | TGTGCCAGCAGCTTGGGGGGACTGTTGCATGGCGAGCAGTACTTC | CASSLGGLLHGEQYF
TRBJ1-3 | TRBD1 | few | TRBV19 | TGTGCCAGAACGCGGACAGGGACCGTCAAGTTTCTTGGAAACACCATATATTTT | CARTRTGTVKFLGNTIYF
TRBJ1-6 | . | . | TRBV19 | TGTGCCAGTAGATGGGGGGGGACGAATTCACCCCTCCACTTT | CASRWGGTNSPLHF
TRBJ1-1 | . | . | TRBV7-9 | TGTGCCAGCAGCCTCGGGGGGGCTGAAGCTTTCTTT | CASSLGGAEAFF
TRBJ2-7 | . | . | TRBV30 | TGTGCCTGGAGTGCGCCCGGCGAGCAGTACTTC | CAWSAPGEQYF
TRBJ2-1 | TRBD1 | . | TRBV30 | TGTGCCTGGAGCGGTCCCCGGGACAGGGAACACAATGAGCAGTTCTTC | CAWSGPRDREHNEQFF
TRBJ2-3 | TRBD1 | . | TRBV9 | TGTGCCAGCAGCGTCCAGGGGGCACCAAGGGGCACAGATACGCAGTATTTT | CASSVQGAPRGTDTQYF
TRBJ2-3 | TRBD2 | few | TRBV6-5 | TGTGCCAGCGGTTACGGGACTATTGCAGATACGCAGTATTTT | CASGYGTIADTQYF
TRBJ2-7 | TRBD2 | . | TRBV4-1 | TGCGCCAGCAGCCAAGTTACTGGGGGGAGGGCCATCGAGCAGTACTTC | CASSQVTGGRAIEQYF
TRBJ2-5 | . | . | TRBV2 | TGTGCCAGCACCGAAACGGGAGCAGAGACCCAGTACTTC | CASTETGAETQYF
TRBJ1-2 | TRBD1 | once | TRBV11-2 | TGTGCCAGCAGCTTTTACAGGGGGCTGAGCTATGGCTACACCTTC | CASSFYRGLSYGYTF
TRBJ2-1 | TRBD2 | . | TRBV4-1 | TGCGCCAGCAGCCAGCGGGAGGGTTACAATGAGCAGTTCTTC | CASSQREGYNEQFF
TRBJ2-2 | TRBD2 | . | TRBV7-2 | TGTGCCAGCAGCTCGAATGGCGGACTAGAGCACACCGGGGAGCTGTTTTTT | CASSSNGGLEHTGELFF
TRBJ2-7 | TRBD2 | few | TRBV6-1 | TGTGCCATTAAAAGGGAGGGACCCTTCTACGAGCAGTACTTC | CAIKREGPFYEQYF
TRBJ2-3 | TRBD2 | . | TRBV9 | TGTGCCAGCAGCGTAGCAGCGGGAAGATTCACAGATACGCAGTATTTT | CASSVAAGRFTDTQYF
TRBJ2-1 | TRBD1 | . | TRBV6-4 | TGTGCCAGCAGTGCCTCCGGGACAGGTATCGATGAGCAGTTCTTC | CASSASGTGIDEQFF
TRBJ2-4 | . | . | TRBV7-9 | TGTGCCAGCACCTTATTGGGGAGGTCCAAAAACATTCAGTACTTC | CASTLLGRSKNIQYF
TRBJ2-1 | . | . | TRBV19 | TGTGCCAGTAGCAGTATAGCGGACCGATACAATGAGCAGTTCTTC | CASSSIADRYNEQFF
TRBJ2-1 | TRBD1 | . | TRBV9 | TGTGCCAGCAGCGTAACGACAGGGTACAATGAGCAGTTCTTC | CASSVTTGYNEQFF
TRBJ2-4 | . | . | TRBV2 | TGTGCCAGCCAGGGGGAAGGGACTCCCCGGTGGAACATTCAGTACTTC | CASQGEGTPRWNIQYF
TRBJ1-6 | . | . | TRBV7-9 | TGTGCCAGCTCCAGCGGGGGATATGATGGTCAGTCACCCCTCCACTTT | CASSSGGYDGQSPLHF